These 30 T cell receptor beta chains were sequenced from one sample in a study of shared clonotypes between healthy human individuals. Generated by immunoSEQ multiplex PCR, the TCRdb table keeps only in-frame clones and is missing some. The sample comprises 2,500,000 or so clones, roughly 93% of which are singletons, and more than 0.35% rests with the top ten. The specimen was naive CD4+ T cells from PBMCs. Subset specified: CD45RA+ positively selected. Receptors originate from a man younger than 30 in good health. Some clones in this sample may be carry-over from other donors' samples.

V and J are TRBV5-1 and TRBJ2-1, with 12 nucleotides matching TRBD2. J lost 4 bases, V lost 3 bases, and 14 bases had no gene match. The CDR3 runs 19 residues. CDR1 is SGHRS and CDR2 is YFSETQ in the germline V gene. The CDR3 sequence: CASSYARLAGDAGYNEQFF. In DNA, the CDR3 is TGCGCCAGCAGCTATGCTCGACTAGCGGGAGACGCAGGATACAATGAGCAGTTCTTC.

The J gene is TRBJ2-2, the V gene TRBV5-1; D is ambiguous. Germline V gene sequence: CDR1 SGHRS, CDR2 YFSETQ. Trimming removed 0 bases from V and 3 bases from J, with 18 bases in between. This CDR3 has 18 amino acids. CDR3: CASSLAWRGREDTGELFF. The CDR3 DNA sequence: TGCGCCAGCAGCTTGGCCTGGCGAGGTAGAGAGGACACCGGGGAGCTGTTTTTT.

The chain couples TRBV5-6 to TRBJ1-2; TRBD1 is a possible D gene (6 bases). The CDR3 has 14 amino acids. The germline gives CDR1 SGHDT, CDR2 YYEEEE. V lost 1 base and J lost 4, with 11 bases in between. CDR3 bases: TGTGCCAGCAGCTTGAGGGGGGGAGCCTATGGCTACACCTTC. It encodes CASSLRGGAYGYTF.

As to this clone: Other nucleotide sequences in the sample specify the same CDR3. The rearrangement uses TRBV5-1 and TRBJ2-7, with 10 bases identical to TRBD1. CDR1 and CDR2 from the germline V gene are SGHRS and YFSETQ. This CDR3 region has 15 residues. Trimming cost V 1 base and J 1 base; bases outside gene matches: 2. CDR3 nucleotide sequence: TGCGCCAGCAGCTTGTCGGGACAGGGGTCCTACGAGCAGTACTTC. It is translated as CASSLSGQGSYEQYF.

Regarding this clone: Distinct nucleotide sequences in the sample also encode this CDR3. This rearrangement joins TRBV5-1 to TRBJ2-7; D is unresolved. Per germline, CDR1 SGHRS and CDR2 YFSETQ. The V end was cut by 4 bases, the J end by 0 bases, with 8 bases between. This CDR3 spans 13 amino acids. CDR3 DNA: TGCGCCAGCAGCACCGGGTCCTCCTACGAGCAGTACTTC. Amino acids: CASSTGSSYEQYF. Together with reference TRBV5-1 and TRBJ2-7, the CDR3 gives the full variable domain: KAGVTQTPRYLIKTRGQQVTLSCSPISGHRSVSWYQQTPGQGLQFLFEYFSETQRNKGNFPGRFSGRQFSNSRSEMNVSTLELGDSALYLCASSTGSSYEQYFGPGTRLTVT.

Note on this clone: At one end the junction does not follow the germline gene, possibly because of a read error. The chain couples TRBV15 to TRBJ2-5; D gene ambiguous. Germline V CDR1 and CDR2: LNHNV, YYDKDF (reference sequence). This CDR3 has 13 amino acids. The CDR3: CATSSRIKEAQYF. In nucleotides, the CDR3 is TGTGCCACCAGCAGCCGGATTAAAGAGGCCCAGTACTTC.

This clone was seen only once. This chain's CDR3 is CASSVPGQGYEQYF. The DNA for the CDR3 is TGTGCCAGCAGTGTTCCGGGACAGGGCTACGAGCAGTACTTC. The V call is TRBV6-5, the J call TRBJ2-7; 9 bases are a match to TRBD1. The CDR3 length is 14 residues. Germline V gene data show CDR1 as MNHEY and CDR2 as SVGAGI. With V trimmed by 5 bases and J by 3 bases, 5 bases remained unmatched.

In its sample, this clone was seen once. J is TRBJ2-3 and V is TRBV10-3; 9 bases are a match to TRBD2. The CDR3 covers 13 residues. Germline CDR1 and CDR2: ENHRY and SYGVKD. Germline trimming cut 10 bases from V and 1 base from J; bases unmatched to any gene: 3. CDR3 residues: CATRTSGTDTQYF. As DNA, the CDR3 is TGTGCCACAAGGACTAGCGGCACAGATACGCAGTATTTT.

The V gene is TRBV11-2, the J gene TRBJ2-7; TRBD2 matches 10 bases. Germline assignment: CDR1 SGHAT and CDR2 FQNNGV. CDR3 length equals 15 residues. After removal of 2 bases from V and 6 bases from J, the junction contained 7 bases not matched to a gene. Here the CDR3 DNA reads TGTGCCAGCAGCTTATTCGCTAGCGGGAGCGCCGAGCAGTACTTC. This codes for CASSLFASGSAEQYF.

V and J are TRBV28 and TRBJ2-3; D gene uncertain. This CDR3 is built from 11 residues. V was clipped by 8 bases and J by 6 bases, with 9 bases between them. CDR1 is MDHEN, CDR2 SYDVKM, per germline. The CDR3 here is CASCKSDTQYF. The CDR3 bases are TGTGCCAGCTGTAAGTCGGATACGCAGTATTTT.

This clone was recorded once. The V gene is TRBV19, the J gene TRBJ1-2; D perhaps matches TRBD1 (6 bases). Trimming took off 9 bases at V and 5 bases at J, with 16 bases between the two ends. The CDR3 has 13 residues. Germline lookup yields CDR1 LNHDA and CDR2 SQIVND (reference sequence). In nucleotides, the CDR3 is TGTGCCAGCCACAGGGAGTGGGGGTATGGCTACACCTTC. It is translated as CASHREWGYGYTF.

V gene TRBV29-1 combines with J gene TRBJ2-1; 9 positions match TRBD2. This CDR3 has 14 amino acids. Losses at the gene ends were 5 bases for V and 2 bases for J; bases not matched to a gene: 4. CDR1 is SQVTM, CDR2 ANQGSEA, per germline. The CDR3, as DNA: TGCAGCGTTATAGCGGGAGACACCTACAATGAGCAGTTCTTC. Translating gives CSVIAGDTYNEQFF.

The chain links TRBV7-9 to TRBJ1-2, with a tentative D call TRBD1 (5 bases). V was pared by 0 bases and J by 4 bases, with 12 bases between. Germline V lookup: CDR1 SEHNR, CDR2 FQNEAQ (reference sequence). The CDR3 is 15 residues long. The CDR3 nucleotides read TGTGCCAGCAGCTTAGCGAGGGGACCAGCCTATGGCTACACCTTC. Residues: CASSLARGPAYGYTF.

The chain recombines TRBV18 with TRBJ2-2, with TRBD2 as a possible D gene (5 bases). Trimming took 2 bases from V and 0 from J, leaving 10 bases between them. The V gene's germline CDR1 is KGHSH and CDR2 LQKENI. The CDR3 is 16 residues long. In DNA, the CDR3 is TGTGCCAGCTCACCATCACTAGTCCCGAACACCGGGGAGCTGTTTTTT. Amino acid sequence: CASSPSLVPNTGELFF.

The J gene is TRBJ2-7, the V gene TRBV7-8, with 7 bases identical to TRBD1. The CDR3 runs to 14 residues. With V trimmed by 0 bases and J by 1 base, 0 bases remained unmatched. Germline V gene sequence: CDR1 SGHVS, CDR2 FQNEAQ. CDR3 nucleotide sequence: TGTGCCAGCAGCTTAGCGGGACAGTCCTACGAGCAGTACTTC. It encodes CASSLAGQSYEQYF. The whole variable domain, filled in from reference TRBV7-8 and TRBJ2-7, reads GAGVSQSPRYKVAKRGQDVALRCDPISGHVSLFWYQQALGQGPEFLTYFQNEAQLDKSGLPSDRFFAERPEGSVSTLKIQRTQQEDSAVYLCASSLAGQSYEQYFGPGTRLTVT.

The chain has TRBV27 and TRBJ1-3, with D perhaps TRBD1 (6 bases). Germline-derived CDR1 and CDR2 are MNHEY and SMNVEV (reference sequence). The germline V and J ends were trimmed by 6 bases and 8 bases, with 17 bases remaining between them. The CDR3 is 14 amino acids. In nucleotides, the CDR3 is TGTGCCAGCAGCCCTTTGCGGGGGGGGCACACCATATATTTT. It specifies CASSPLRGGHTIYF.

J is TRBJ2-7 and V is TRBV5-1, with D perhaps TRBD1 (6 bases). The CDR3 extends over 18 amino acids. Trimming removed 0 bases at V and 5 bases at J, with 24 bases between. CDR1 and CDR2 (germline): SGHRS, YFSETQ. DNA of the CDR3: TGCGCCAGCAGCTTGGGGTTCTTTCAACAGGGCTGGATGAACGAGCAGTACTTC. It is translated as CASSLGFFQQGWMNEQYF.

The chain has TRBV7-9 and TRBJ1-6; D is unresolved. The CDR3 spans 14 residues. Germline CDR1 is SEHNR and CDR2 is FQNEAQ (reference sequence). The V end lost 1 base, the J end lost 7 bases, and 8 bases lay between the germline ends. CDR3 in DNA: TGTGCCAGCAGCTTAGGGACGAGGAATTCACCCCTCCACTTT. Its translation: CASSLGTRNSPLHF.

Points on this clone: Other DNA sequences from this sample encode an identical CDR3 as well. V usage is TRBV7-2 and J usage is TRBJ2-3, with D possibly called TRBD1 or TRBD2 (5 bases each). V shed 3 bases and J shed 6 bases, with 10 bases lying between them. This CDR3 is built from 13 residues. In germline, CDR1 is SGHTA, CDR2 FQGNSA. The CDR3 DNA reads TGTGCCAGCAGCTTGGTCGGGGCCGATACGCAGTATTTT. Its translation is CASSLVGADTQYF.

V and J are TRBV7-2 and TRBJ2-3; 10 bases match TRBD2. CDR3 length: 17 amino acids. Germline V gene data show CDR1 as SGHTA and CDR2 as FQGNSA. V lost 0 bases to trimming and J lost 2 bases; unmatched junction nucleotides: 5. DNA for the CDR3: TGTGCCAGCAGCTTAGCACCACTAGCGGGGACCACAGATACGCAGTATTTT. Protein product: CASSLAPLAGTTDTQYF.

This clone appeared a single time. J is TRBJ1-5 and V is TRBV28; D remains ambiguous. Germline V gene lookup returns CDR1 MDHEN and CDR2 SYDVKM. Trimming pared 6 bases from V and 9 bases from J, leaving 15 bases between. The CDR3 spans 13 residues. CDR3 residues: CASRPISLRPQHF. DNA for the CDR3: TGTGCCAGCAGACCGATCTCGTTGAGGCCCCAGCATTTT.

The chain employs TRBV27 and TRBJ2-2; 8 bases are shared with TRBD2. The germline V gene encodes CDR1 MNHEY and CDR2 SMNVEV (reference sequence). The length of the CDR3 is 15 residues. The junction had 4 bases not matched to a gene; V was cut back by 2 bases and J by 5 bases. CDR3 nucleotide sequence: TGTGCCAGCAGTTTAAAACGGGAGGGTACCGGGGAGCTGTTTTTT. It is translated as CASSLKREGTGELFF.

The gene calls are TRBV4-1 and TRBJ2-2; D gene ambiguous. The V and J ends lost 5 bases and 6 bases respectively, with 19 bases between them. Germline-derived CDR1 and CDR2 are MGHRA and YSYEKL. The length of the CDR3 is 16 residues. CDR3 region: CASSSPGRVSPGELFF. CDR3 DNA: TGCGCCAGCAGCTCCCCCGGCCGAGTCTCGCCCGGGGAGCTGTTTTTT.

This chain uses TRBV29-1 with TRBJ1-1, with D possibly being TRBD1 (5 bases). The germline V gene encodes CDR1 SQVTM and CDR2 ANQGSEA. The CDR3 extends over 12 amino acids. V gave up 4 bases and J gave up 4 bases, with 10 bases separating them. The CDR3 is CSVAGLSTEAFF. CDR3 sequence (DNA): TGCAGCGTTGCAGGGTTGAGCACTGAAGCTTTCTTT.

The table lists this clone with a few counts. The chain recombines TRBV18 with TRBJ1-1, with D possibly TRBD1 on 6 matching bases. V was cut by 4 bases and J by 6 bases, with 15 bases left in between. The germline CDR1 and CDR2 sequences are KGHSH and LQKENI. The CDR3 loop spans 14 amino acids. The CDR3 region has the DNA TGTGCCAGCTCACGGGGGCTGGAAAGCCCTGAAGCTTTCTTT. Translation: CASSRGLESPEAFF. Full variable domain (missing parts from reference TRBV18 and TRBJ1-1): NAGVMQNPRHLVRRRGQEARLRCSPMKGHSHVYWYRQLPEEGLKFMVYLQKENIIDESGMPKERFSAEFPKEGPSILRIQQVVRGDSAAYFCASSRGLESPEAFFGQGTRLTVV.

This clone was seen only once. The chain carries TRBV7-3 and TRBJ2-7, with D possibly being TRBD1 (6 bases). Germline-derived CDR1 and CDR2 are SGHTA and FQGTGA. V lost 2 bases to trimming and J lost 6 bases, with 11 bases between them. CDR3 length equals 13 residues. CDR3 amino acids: CASSLSQGVEQYF. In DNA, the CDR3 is TGTGCCAGCAGCTTATCACAGGGCGTCGAGCAGTACTTC.

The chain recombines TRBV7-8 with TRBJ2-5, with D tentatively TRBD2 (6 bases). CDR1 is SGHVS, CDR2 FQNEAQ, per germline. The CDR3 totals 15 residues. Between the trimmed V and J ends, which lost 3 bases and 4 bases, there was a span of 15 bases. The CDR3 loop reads CASSLGEASPETQYF. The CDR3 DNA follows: TGTGCCAGCAGCTTGGGGGAGGCCTCCCCAGAGACCCAGTACTTC.

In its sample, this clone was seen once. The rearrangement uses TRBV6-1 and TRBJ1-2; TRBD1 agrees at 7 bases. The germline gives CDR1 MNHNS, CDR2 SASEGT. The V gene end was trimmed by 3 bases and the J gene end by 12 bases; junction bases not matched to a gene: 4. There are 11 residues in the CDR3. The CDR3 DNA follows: TGTGCCAGCAGTGAGGGACAGAGGGACACCTTC. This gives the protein CASSEGQRDTF.

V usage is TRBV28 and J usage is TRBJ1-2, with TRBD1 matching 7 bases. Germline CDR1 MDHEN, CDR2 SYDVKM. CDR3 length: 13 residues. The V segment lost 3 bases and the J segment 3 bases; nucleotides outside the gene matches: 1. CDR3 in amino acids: CASSFTGDYGYTF. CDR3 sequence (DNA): TGTGCCAGCAGTTTCACAGGGGACTATGGCTACACCTTC.

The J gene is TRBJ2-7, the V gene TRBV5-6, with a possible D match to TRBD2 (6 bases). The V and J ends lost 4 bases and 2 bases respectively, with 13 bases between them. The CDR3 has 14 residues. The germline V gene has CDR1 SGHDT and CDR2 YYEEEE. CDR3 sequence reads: CASSQGPGAYEQYF. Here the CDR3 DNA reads TGTGCCAGCAGCCAGGGACCGGGAGCCTACGAGCAGTACTTC.